A single sample is the source of the 12 T cell receptor beta chains below, sequenced in a study of T cell changes during pregnancy in multiple sclerosis. The assay was immunoSEQ multiplex PCR, and TCRdb's table has in-frame clones only and misses some. The sample consists of about 48,000 clones, approximately 92% of them appearing once. The starting material was CD4+ T cells from peripheral blood mononuclear cells, obtained in the second trimester of pregnancy. These receptors originate from a female donor in good health, enrolled as a control in a pregnancy study.

The CDR3 sequence: CASSPSSGGQETQYF. The DNA of the CDR3 is TGTGCCAGCAGCCCCTCTAGCGGGGGGCAAGAGACCCAGTACTTC. The chain recombines TRBV5-6 with TRBJ2-5; 11 bases agree with TRBD2. The ends lost 4 bases at V and 2 bases at J; junction bases unmatched: 4. This CDR3 comprises 15 residues. From germline, CDR1 is SGHDT and CDR2 YYEEEE.

This clone appeared a single time. The chain couples TRBV6-5 to TRBJ1-1; maybe TRBD1 (6 bases). V lost 7 bases to trimming and J lost 2 bases, with 11 bases between them. The CDR3 has 13 residues. CDR1 MNHEY and CDR2 SVGAGI come from the germline V gene. CDR3 bases: TGTGCCAGCAAGAGACAGGTTAACACTGAAGCTTTCTTT. It yields the protein CASKRQVNTEAFF.

This chain joins TRBV5-1 and TRBJ1-2; TRBD1 matches at 8 bases. Trimming took 2 bases from V and 5 from J; bases not matched to a gene: 17. This CDR3 comprises 18 residues. The germline CDR1 and CDR2 sequences are SGHRS and YFSETQ. DNA of the CDR3: TGCGCCAGCAGCTTCCGCGGTGCAGGGGGCAGAATTTCGTATGGCTACACCTTC. Protein sequence: CASSFRGAGGRISYGYTF. The whole variable domain, remainder taken from reference TRBV5-1 and TRBJ1-2, is KAGVTQTPRYLIKTRGQQVTLSCSPISGHRSVSWYQQTPGQGLQFLFEYFSETQRNKGNFPGRFSGRQFSNSRSEMNVSTLELGDSALYLCASSFRGAGGRISYGYTFGSGTRLTVV.

The V and J genes are TRBV11-2 and TRBJ2-7; maybe TRBD2 (6 bases). Trimming removed 3 bases at V and 2 bases at J, with 8 bases between. CDR1 and CDR2 from the germline V gene are SGHAT and FQNNGV. The CDR3 runs to 13 residues. The CDR3 region is CASSFGGAYEQYF. CDR3 bases: TGTGCCAGCAGCTTCGGGGGAGCCTACGAGCAGTACTTC.

The rearrangement uses TRBV28 and TRBJ2-7; 8 bases align to TRBD2. Looked up from germline, CDR1 is MDHEN and CDR2 is SYDVKM. This CDR3 spans 14 amino acids. V was pared by 6 bases and J by 5 bases, with 9 bases of the junction left unmatched. The CDR3 DNA reads as TGTGCCAGCAGCCCCGGGGGGGCGAGTCACGAGCAGTACTTC. It encodes CASSPGGASHEQYF.

The chain combines TRBV6-6 with TRBJ2-7, with 9 bases fitting TRBD1. The germline V gene encodes CDR1 MNHNY and CDR2 SVGAGI (reference sequence). V gave up 10 bases and J gave up 6 bases; unmatched junction bases: 7. The CDR3 runs to 12 residues. Written as DNA, the CDR3 is TGTGCCATCCGGGACAGGGTAGGCGAGCAGTACTTC. Its protein is CAIRDRVGEQYF.

This clone was recorded once. The chain carries TRBV5-6 and TRBJ1-2, with D perhaps matching TRBD1 (6 bases). Germline V CDR1 and CDR2: SGHDT, YYEEEE. Trimming took off 6 bases at V and 4 bases at J, with 19 bases between the two ends. The CDR3 spans 15 residues. The DNA for the CDR3 is TGTGCCAGCATCCCGGCCTCCAGGGGCGGCTATGGCTACACCTTC. Translating it yields CASIPASRGGYGYTF.

The CDR3 reads CASSQARANSPLHF. CDR3 sequence (DNA): TGTGCCAGCAGCCAAGCCAGGGCGAATTCACCCCTCCACTTT. The chain couples TRBV4-2 to TRBJ1-6; possible D gene TRBD1, 5 bases. In germline, CDR1 is LGHNA, CDR2 YNFKEQ. Trimming took 1 base from V and 7 from J, leaving 8 bases between them. The CDR3 loop spans 14 amino acids.

The genes are TRBV11-3 and TRBJ1-1; no clear D. The V and J ends lost 5 bases and 0 bases respectively, with 4 bases between them. The CDR3 totals 12 residues. The germline CDR1 and CDR2 sequences are SGHNT and YENEEA. The CDR3 reads CASSHVNTEAFF. CDR3 sequence (DNA): TGTGCCAGCAGCCATGTGAACACTGAAGCTTTCTTT.

The CDR3 region is CASSLGLASETQYF. The DNA for the CDR3 is TGCGCCAGCAGCTTGGGACTAGCTTCAGAGACCCAGTACTTC. The rearrangement joins TRBV5-1 to TRBJ2-5, with 7 bases fitting TRBD2. V lost 0 bases and J lost 4; bases outside the gene matches: 3. The CDR3 sequence is 14 residues long. CDR1 and CDR2 from the germline V gene are SGHRS and YFSETQ.

This clone has just one count. This chain connects TRBV5-6 to TRBJ1-2, with D perhaps TRBD1 (5 bases). The CDR3 has 13 amino acids. Germline lookup yields CDR1 SGHDT and CDR2 YYEEEE. V lost 0 bases and J 5 bases, leaving 8 bases between the germline ends. In DNA, the CDR3 is TGTGCCAGCAGCTTGGCGGGGGGTTATGGCTACACCTTC. Encoded protein: CASSLAGGYGYTF.

The chain couples TRBV10-2 to TRBJ2-7, with D possibly matching TRBD2 (6 bases). Between the trimmed V and J ends, which lost 7 bases and 2 bases, there was a span of 18 bases. Germline V gene lookup returns CDR1 WSHSY and CDR2 SAAADI. The CDR3 covers 15 residues. The CDR3 loop is CASTEGLAYTYEQYF. As DNA, the CDR3 is TGCGCCAGCACCGAGGGTCTAGCGTATACCTACGAGCAGTACTTC.